Listed below are T cell receptor beta chains from one sample, sequenced in a study of beta chain features in type 1 diabetes. Only in-frame clones appear in the TCRdb table, and some are missing; sequencing was by immunoSEQ multiplex PCR. This table holds about 53,000 clones, about 47% found once. Material for sequencing was Tregs from blood. The receptor source for this set is a woman between 40 and 50 years old with type 1 diabetes. Each CDR3 is given with its conserved first and last residue. Fields, in order: V gene, J gene, D gene, clone size, CDR3 protein, CDR3 DNA. D genes are given only for firm matches. Part of the rows lack a size; the others show once, few, many or a class for expanded clones.

TRBV7-7	TRBJ2-3	-	-	CASSLLGSEDTQYF	TGTGCCAGCAGCTTACTAGGGAGTGAGGATACGCAGTATTTT
TRBV4-2	TRBJ2-1	-	-	CASSQVPSYDNEQFF	TGTGCCAGCAGCCAAGTTCCCTCCTACGACAATGAGCAGTTCTTC
TRBV5-1	TRBJ1-1	TRBD1	-	CASSFSGGTEAFF	TGCGCCAGCAGCTTCTCAGGGGGCACTGAAGCTTTCTTT
TRBV27	TRBJ1-1	-	-	CASSPSRLNTEAFF	TGTGCCAGCAGCCCTAGCCGGTTGAACACTGAAGCTTTCTTT
TRBV7-2	TRBJ1-2	-	-	CASSENFEGGGYTF	TGTGCCAGCAGTGAGAATTTCGAGGGCGGGGGCTACACCTTC
TRBV28	TRBJ2-2	-	few	CASRMPGLNTGELFF	TGTGCCAGCAGGATGCCGGGACTCAACACCGGGGAGCTGTTTTTT
TRBV7-8	TRBJ2-1	TRBD2	-	CASSPREGAYNEQFF	TGTGCCAGCAGCCCCCGGGAGGGGGCCTACAATGAGCAGTTCTTC
TRBV11-3	TRBJ2-7	TRBD1	-	CASSLRASVRGQGEHEQYF	TGTGCCAGCAGCTTGAGGGCTTCGGTACGCGGACAGGGGGAACACGAGCAGTACTTC
TRBV28	TRBJ1-6	-	few	CATRGRDRSPLHF	TGTGCCACCCGGGGGAGGGATCGATCACCCCTCCACTTT
TRBV7-3	TRBJ2-7	TRBD1	few	CASSPDRGWDEQYF	TGTGCCAGCAGTCCGGACAGGGGGTGGGACGAGCAGTACTTC
TRBV9	TRBJ1-1	-	-	CASSVSAGADTEAFF	TGTGCCAGCAGCGTATCGGCAGGGGCGGACACTGAAGCTTTCTTT
TRBV5-4	TRBJ2-7	-	-	CASPNRVRTYEQYF	TGTGCCAGCCCAAACAGGGTAAGGACCTACGAGCAGTACTTC
TRBV9	TRBJ1-4	-	-	CASSVATGEYEKLFF	TGTGCCAGCAGCGTGGCAACCGGGGAATACGAAAAACTGTTTTTT
TRBV5-1	TRBJ1-1	-	-	CASSPGGVGTEAFF	TGCGCCAGCAGCCCGGGGGGGGTAGGGACTGAAGCTTTCTTT
TRBV5-1	TRBJ2-1	TRBD2	-	CASSPLTAGVNNEQFF	TGCGCCAGCAGCCCACTCACAGCGGGGGTGAACAATGAGCAGTTCTTC
TRBV6-1	TRBJ1-1	-	-	CASSEVGGPNTEAFF	TGTGCCAGCAGTGAAGTCGGGGGGCCGAACACTGAAGCTTTCTTT
TRBV27	TRBJ1-4	TRBD1	few	CASSLTGANEKLFF	TGTGCCAGCAGTCTCACAGGGGCTAATGAAAAACTGTTTTTT
TRBV7-3	TRBJ1-1	-	-	CASSPGGGGYTEAFF	TGTGCCAGCAGCCCTGGGGGCGGGGGGTACACTGAAGCTTTCTTT
TRBV10-2	TRBJ2-5	-	-	CASSTLQGFRETQYF	TGCGCCAGCAGTACACTACAGGGATTTCGGGAGACCCAGTACTTC
TRBV7-2	TRBJ2-7	TRBD2	few	CASSPGRGGTYEQYF	TGTGCCAGCAGCCCTGGTCGGGGGGGCACCTACGAGCAGTACTTC
TRBV7-6	TRBJ2-7	TRBD1	-	CASSLVGGGEQYF	TGTGCCAGCAGCTTAGTAGGGGGCGGCGAGCAGTACTTC
TRBV29-1	TRBJ2-3	TRBD2	-	CSVESGADTQYF	TGCAGCGTTGAAAGCGGGGCGGATACGCAGTATTTT
TRBV28	TRBJ2-7	TRBD2	-	CASSLAGGIYEQYF	TGTGCCAGCAGTTTAGCGGGAGGAATATACGAGCAGTACTTC
TRBV5-4	TRBJ2-6	TRBD2	few	CASSLPGREASRGANVLTF	TGTGCCAGCAGCTTGCCTGGGAGGGAGGCGTCTAGAGGGGCCAACGTCCTGACTTTC
TRBV18	TRBJ1-1	TRBD1	-	CASSQGQGWTEAFF	TGTGCCAGCTCACAAGGACAGGGATGGACTGAAGCTTTCTTT
TRBV28	TRBJ2-7	TRBD2	-	CASRAGGHYEQYF	TGTGCCAGCAGGGCGGGGGGGCATTACGAGCAGTACTTC
TRBV5-1	TRBJ1-2	TRBD1	-	CASSSGQHTNYGYTF	TGCGCCAGCAGCTCGGGACAGCATACTAACTATGGCTACACCTTC
TRBV11-3	TRBJ1-5	-	few	CASSLDGQGQPQHF	TGTGCCAGCAGCTTAGATGGCCAGGGTCAGCCCCAGCATTTT
TRBV6-6	TRBJ1-2	-	once	CASSYMATSYGYTF	TGTGCCAGCAGTTACATGGCAACCTCCTATGGCTACACCTTC
TRBV7-2	TRBJ2-3	TRBD2	-	CASSHIFWGGGGTDTQYF	TGTGCCAGCAGCCACATTTTCTGGGGGGGAGGGGGCACAGATACGCAGTATTTT
TRBV28	TRBJ1-2	TRBD1	-	CASSSGQGPWGYTF	TGTGCCAGCAGCTCAGGACAGGGGCCGTGGGGCTACACCTTC
TRBV14	TRBJ2-1	-	few	CASSPPGVYNEQFF	TGTGCCAGCAGCCCCCCGGGGGTCTACAATGAGCAGTTCTTC
TRBV2	TRBJ2-7	TRBD2	few	CASSFERDSYEQYF	TGTGCCAGCAGTTTCGAGCGGGACTCCTACGAGCAGTACTTC
TRBV10-3	TRBJ1-5	TRBD1	-	CAIRAGRGQGQPQHF	TGTGCCATCAGGGCGGGCAGGGGGCAAGGGCAGCCCCAGCATTTT
TRBV2	TRBJ1-1	TRBD1	-	CASKQGAPNTEAFF	TGTGCCAGCAAACAGGGGGCCCCGAACACTGAAGCTTTCTTT
TRBV10-2	TRBJ1-1	-	few	CASCRVGTEAFF	TGCGCCAGCTGCCGGGTGGGCACTGAAGCTTTCTTT
TRBV27	TRBJ2-3	TRBD1	-	CASSWDRGEDTQYF	TGTGCCAGCAGCTGGGACAGGGGGGAGGATACGCAGTATTTT
TRBV6-1	TRBJ1-5	TRBD1	few	CASAGQGGNQPQHF	TGTGCCAGCGCTGGACAGGGCGGCAATCAGCCCCAGCATTTT
TRBV5-1	TRBJ2-1	TRBD2	few	CASSPEAGSYNEQFF	TGCGCCAGCAGCCCAGAAGCGGGAAGCTACAATGAGCAGTTCTTC
TRBV6-5	TRBJ1-5	-	-	CASGGNQPQHF	TGTGCCAGTGGGGGGAATCAGCCCCAGCATTTT
TRBV27	TRBJ1-6	TRBD1	once	CASSPDRGPNSPLHF	TGTGCCAGCAGCCCAGACAGGGGGCCGAATTCACCCCTCCACTTT
TRBV29-1	TRBJ1-4	TRBD1	-	CSVVTEGALANEKLFF	TGCAGCGTTGTTACGGAGGGGGCACTGGCTAATGAAAAACTGTTTTTT
TRBV5-1	TRBJ2-5	TRBD1	-	CASRPTGQGAGETQYF	TGCGCCAGCAGACCTACCGGACAGGGGGCGGGGGAGACCCAGTACTTC
TRBV5-1	TRBJ1-1	TRBD1	few	CASSPENRGRVSSTEAFF	TGCGCCAGCAGCCCTGAAAACAGGGGGCGAGTTTCGAGCACTGAAGCTTTCTTT
TRBV19	TRBJ1-1	-	-	CASSIYRDTEAFF	TGTGCCAGTAGTATCTACAGGGACACTGAAGCTTTCTTT
TRBV7-2	TRBJ1-2	-	-	CASRSTPGIYGYTF	TGTGCCAGCAGATCCACCCCCGGGATCTATGGCTACACCTTC
TRBV6-1	TRBJ1-1	-	many	CASSEALAGDTEAFF	TGTGCCAGCAGTGAAGCGCTCGCAGGGGACACTGAAGCTTTCTTT
TRBV2	TRBJ2-1	TRBD2	once	CASSSFGTSGYNEQFF	TGTGCCAGCAGTTCCTTCGGGACTAGCGGCTACAATGAGCAGTTCTTC
TRBV5-1	TRBJ2-1	-	-	CASSFAGSGNNEQFF	TGCGCCAGCAGCTTTGCCGGGTCGGGGAACAATGAGCAGTTCTTC
TRBV5-4	TRBJ2-3	TRBD1	-	CASSLKDRLRNTQYF	TGTGCCAGCAGCTTAAAGGACAGGCTGCGGAATACGCAGTATTTT
TRBV5-5	TRBJ2-1	TRBD2	-	CASSTQGTSGSQNEQFF	TGTGCCAGCAGCACACAGGGAACTAGCGGGAGTCAAAATGAGCAGTTCTTC
TRBV5-1	TRBJ2-5	-	-	CASRTQEAQYF	TGCGCCAGCAGGACCCAAGAGGCCCAGTACTTC
TRBV12-5	TRBJ2-2	TRBD2	-	CASGLVGTSGYTGELFF	TGTGCTAGTGGTTTGGTAGGGACTAGCGGTTACACCGGGGAGCTGTTTTTT
TRBV2	TRBJ2-7	TRBD2	-	CARGGTGYEQYF	TGTGCCAGGGGGGGGACCGGCTACGAGCAGTACTTC
TRBV7-2	TRBJ1-6	TRBD1	-	CASSPVPGQFYSPLHF	TGTGCCAGCAGCCCTGTCCCGGGACAGTTCTATTCACCCCTCCACTTT